This TCR beta chain was retrieved from a study of blood T cell repertoires in COVID-19. Background on the study: Donors in the United States, Italy and Spain gave samples during acute or convalescent COVID-19.

The junction had 11 bases not matched to a gene; V was cut back by 4 bases and J by 5 bases. The CDR3 contains 15 residues. Germline loops: CDR1 SGHRS, CDR2 YFSETQ. In the original workflow: Amplified reference gene primers provided the basis for estimating nucleated cell counts. TCRdb keeps only in-frame clones here, not all; method: immunoSEQ multiplex PCR. D and trimming come from the DNA, and the V and J calls and clone size come from that table. Of hundreds of thousands of clones listed, about 88% are singletons. Enrolled through a virtual design, the participants were between roughly 18 and 95 years of age and came from about two dozen US areas. Categorization into cohorts depended on clinical history that participants reported.

This clonotype originated in a woman in her sixties or seventies who had recovered from COVID-19. Specimen: PBMCs or T cells enriched from blood (not recorded which). This sequence joins TRBV5-1 and TRBJ1-2, with TRBD1 matching 7 bases. The CDR3, as DNA: TGCGCCAGCAGCCCCCGGGACAGTGGGGCATATGGCTACACCTTC. Protein product: CASSPRDSGAYGYTF.